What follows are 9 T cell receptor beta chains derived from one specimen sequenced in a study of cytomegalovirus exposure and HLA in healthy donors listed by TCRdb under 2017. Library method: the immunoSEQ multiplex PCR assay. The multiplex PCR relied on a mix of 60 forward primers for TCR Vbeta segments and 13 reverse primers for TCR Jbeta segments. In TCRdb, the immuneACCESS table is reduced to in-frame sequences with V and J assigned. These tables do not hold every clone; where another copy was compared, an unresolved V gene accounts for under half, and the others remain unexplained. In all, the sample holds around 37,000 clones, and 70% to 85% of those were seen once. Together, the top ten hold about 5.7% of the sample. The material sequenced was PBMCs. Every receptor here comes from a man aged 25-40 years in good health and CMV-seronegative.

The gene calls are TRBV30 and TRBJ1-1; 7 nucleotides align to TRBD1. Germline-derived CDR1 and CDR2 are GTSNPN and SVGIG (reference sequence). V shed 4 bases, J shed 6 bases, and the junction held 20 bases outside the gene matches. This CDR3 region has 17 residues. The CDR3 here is CAWTLRLNRYRGSEAFF. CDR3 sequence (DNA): TGTGCCTGGACCCTCCGGTTGAACCGGTACAGGGGTTCTGAAGCTTTCTTT.

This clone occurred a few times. Here the CDR3 reads CASSYLRTGKGETQYF. Here the CDR3 DNA reads TGTGCCAGCAGTTACCTCCGAACAGGGAAGGGAGAGACCCAGTACTTC. The rearrangement uses TRBV6-5 and TRBJ2-5; weak D call: TRBD1 (6 bases). Germline lookup yields CDR1 MNHEY and CDR2 SVGAGI. V was trimmed by 2 bases and J by 4 bases, leaving 17 bases between them. The CDR3 extends over 16 amino acids.

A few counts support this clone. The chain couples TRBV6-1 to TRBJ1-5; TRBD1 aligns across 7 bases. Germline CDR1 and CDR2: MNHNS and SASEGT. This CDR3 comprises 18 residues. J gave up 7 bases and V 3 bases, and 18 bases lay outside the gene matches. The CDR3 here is CASSDLDPRQGLEQPQHF. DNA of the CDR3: TGTGCCAGCAGTGACCTAGATCCCAGACAGGGTTTAGAACAGCCCCAGCATTTT.

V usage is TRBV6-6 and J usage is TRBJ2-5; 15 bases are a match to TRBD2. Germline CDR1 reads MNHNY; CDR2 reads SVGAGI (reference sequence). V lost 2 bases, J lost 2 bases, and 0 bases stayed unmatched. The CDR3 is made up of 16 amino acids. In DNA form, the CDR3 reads TGTGCCAGCAGTTACGGGACTAGCGGGGGGCAAGAGACCCAGTACTTC. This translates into CASSYGTSGGQETQYF.

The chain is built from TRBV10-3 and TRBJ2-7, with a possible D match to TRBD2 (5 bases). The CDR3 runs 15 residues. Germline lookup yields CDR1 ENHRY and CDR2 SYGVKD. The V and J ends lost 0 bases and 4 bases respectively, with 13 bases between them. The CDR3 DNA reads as TGTGCCATCAGTGAGTCGTGGGGAGTTGGATACGAGCAGTACTTC. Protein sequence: CAISESWGVGYEQYF.

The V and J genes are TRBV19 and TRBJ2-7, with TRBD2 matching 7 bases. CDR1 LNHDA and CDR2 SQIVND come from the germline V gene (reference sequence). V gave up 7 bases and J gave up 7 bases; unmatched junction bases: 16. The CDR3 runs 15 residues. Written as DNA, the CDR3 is TGTGCCAGTACTTCTTCGCAGGGAGGGACGGGAGAGCAGTACTTC. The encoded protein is CASTSSQGGTGEQYF.

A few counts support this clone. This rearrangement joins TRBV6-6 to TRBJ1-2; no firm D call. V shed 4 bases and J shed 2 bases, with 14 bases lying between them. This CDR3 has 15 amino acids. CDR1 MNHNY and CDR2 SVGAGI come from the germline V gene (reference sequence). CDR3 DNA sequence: TGTGCCAGCAGTTCTACGACAACAACAAACTATGGCTACACCTTC. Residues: CASSSTTTTNYGYTF.

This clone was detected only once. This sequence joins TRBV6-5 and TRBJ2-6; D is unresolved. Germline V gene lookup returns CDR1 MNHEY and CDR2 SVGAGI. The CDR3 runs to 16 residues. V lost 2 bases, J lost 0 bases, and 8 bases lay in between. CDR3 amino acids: CASSYSSVSGANVLTF. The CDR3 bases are TGTGCCAGCAGTTACAGCTCCGTCTCTGGGGCCAACGTCCTGACTTTC.

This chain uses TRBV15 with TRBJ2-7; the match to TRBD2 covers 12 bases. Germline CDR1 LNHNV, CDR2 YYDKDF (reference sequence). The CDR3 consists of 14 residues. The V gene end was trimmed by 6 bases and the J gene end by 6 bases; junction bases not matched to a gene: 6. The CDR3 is CATSLPGLAGEQYF. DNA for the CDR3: TGTGCCACCAGTCTCCCGGGACTAGCGGGCGAGCAGTACTTC.